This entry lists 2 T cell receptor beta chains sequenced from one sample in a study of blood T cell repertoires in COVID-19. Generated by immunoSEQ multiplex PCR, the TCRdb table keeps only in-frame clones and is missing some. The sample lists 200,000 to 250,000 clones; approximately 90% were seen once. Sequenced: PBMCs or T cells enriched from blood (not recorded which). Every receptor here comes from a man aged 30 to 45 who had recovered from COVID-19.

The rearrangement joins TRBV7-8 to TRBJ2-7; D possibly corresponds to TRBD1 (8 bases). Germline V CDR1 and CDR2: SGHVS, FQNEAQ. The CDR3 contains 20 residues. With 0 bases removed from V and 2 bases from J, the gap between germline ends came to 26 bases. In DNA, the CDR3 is TGTGCCAGCAGCTTAGCTCTGAGTCAGGGAGGGACAGGTTCCCCCTACGAGCAGTACTTC. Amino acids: CASSLALSQGGTGSPYEQYF.

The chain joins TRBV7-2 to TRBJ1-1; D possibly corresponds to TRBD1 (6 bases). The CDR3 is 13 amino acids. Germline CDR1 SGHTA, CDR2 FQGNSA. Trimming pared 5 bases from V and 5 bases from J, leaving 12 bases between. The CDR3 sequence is CASSAQQGTEAFF. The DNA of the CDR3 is TGTGCCAGCAGCGCCCAACAGGGAACTGAAGCTTTCTTT.